This is a list of T cell receptor beta chains from one sample in a study of regulatory T cells in long-lasting Graves disease. TCRdb passed the multiplex PCR reads through MiXCR, listing each CDR3 protein once. The sample contains 680,000 or so distinct CDR3 sequences, 16% of which appear only once. These data also featured in a second study, about T cells in Graves' hyperthyroidism and ophthalmopathy.

Sequenced material: peripheral blood mononuclear cells (PBMCs), taken at new diagnosis, from a patient treated with antithyroid drugs. The source of these receptors is a woman aged 25 to 39 with Graves disease. The CDR3 runs from the conserved cysteine through the conserved F or W. The D gene is left open where the match is weak. Clone size is shown for a subset of rows, as once, few, many or a class of expanded clone.

v_gene	j_gene	d_gene	abundance	CDR3nt	CDR3aa
TRBV27	TRBJ2-7	NA	many	TGTGCCAGCAGTGGAACAACCGGGACGAGCTCCTACGAGCAGTACTTC	CASSGTTGTSSYEQYF
TRBV3-1	TRBJ2-2	NA	NA	TGTGCCAGCAGCCAAGATTTCGGCGCGGCGAACACCGGGGAGCTGTTTTTT	CASSQDFGAANTGELFF
TRBV28	TRBJ1-1	TRBD1	many	TGTGCCAGCGACGGGACAGGCGGATGGAACACTGAAGCTTTCTTT	CASDGTGGWNTEAFF
TRBV28	TRBJ1-2	NA	few	TGTGCCAGCAGTTTAAGGGCATTACGTGAGGGATTTGGCTACACCTTC	CASSLRALREGFGYTF
TRBV7-3	TRBJ2-5	NA	NA	TGTGCCAGCAGCCTCTCTCATTACCAAGAGACCCAGTACTTC	CASSLSHYQETQYF
TRBV19	TRBJ1-4	NA	few	TGTGCCAGTAGACGGGGCGATATCAAGGAAAAACTGTTTTTT	CASRRGDIKEKLFF
TRBV28	TRBJ1-2	NA	many	TGTGCCAGCAGTGACAGTAACTATGGCTACACCTTC	CASSDSNYGYTF
TRBV6-9	TRBJ1-3	NA	NA	TGTGCCAGCAGTTATTTGGCTGGAAACACCATATATTTT	CASSYLAGNTIYF
TRBV28	TRBJ2-1	TRBD2	many	TGTGCCAGCAGTCCAGTTTGGGACCTAGCGGAAAAGACCTCCTACAATGAGCAGTTCTTC	CASSPVWDLAEKTSYNEQFF
TRBV12-3/TRBV12-4	TRBJ2-3	NA	many	TGTGCCAGCAGGGAAGGGACCAATTCTCCCACAGATACGCAGTATTTT	CASREGTNSPTDTQYF
TRBV20-1	TRBJ2-5	TRBD1	NA	TGCAGTGCTAGCCCCGCACCGGGACAGGGATTTCAGGAGACCCAGTACTTC	CSASPAPGQGFQETQYF
TRBV28	TRBJ2-7	NA	many	TGTGCCAGCAGTTCCGGGACCCTGAGATACGAGCAGTACTTC	CASSSGTLRYEQYF
TRBV18	TRBJ2-7	NA	NA	TGTGCCAGCTCACATTCAACAGCGGGCGGCTCCTACGAGCAGTACTTC	CASSHSTAGGSYEQYF
TRBV5-1	TRBJ2-7	NA	many	TGCGCCAGCAGCCCCCGGGACTTTACCTACGAGCAGTACTTC	CASSPRDFTYEQYF
TRBV5-1	TRBJ2-1	TRBD2	few	TGCGCCAGCAGCTTGGAGGCTAGCGGAAAATACAATGAGCAGTTCTTC	CASSLEASGKYNEQFF
TRBV6-1	TRBJ2-3	NA	many	TGTGCCAGCAGTGAAGAGGGCCACGGGGGAACACCACGCACAGATACGCAGTATTTT	CASSEEGHGGTPRTDTQYF
TRBV7-6	TRBJ2-1	NA	few	TGTGCCAGCAGACCCGACGGGACGGCAGCTAGTGAGCAGTTCTTC	CASRPDGTAASEQFF
TRBV2	TRBJ2-3	NA	many	TGTGCCAGCAGCCGCCTCGGGTCTAGAACAGATACGCAGTATTTT	CASSRLGSRTDTQYF
TRBV30	TRBJ1-5	NA	NA	TGTGCCTGGGGTGCCCCTTCGGACTCACGTCGCTGGAATCAGCCCCAGCATTTT	CAWGAPSDSRRWNQPQHF
TRBV5-4	TRBJ2-1	TRBD2	few	TGTGCCAGCAGCAAAGCGGGACTAGCTGGGAATGAGCAGTTCTTC	CASSKAGLAGNEQFF
TRBV28	TRBJ2-5	TRBD1	many	TGTGCCAGCAGTTTTCCTCTAACGTTATTGGGGACAGAAGAGACCCAGTACTTC	CASSFPLTLLGTEETQYF
TRBV5-1	TRBJ2-7	NA	few	TGCGCCAGCAGCTCCCTGGGAGCGGGCCGGGCCTACGAGCAGTACTTC	CASSSLGAGRAYEQYF
TRBV14	TRBJ1-4	NA	NA	TGTGCCAGCAGCCAACAGACAACTAATGAAAAACTGTTTTTT	CASSQQTTNEKLFF
TRBV20-1	TRBJ2-5	NA	many	TGCAGTGCCGCACGGGATCCAGGAGAGACCCAGTACTTC	CSAARDPGETQYF
TRBV20-1	TRBJ2-3	NA	NA	TGCAGTGCTCTGACAGCCACAGATACGCAGTATTTT	CSALTATDTQYF
TRBV27	TRBJ2-3	NA	NA	TGTGCCAGCAGCGCTTCGGACTTCCTGGGGACAGATACGCAGTATTTT	CASSASDFLGTDTQYF
TRBV28	TRBJ2-5	TRBD2	NA	TGTGCCAGCAGGTCGGGACTAGCGGGAGTAGGAGAGACCCAGTACTTC	CASRSGLAGVGETQYF
TRBV9	TRBJ2-1	NA	few	TGTGCCAGCAGCGTAGGAACTCCGTTTGAGCAGTTCTTC	CASSVGTPFEQFF
TRBV20-1	TRBJ1-2	NA	many	TGCAGTGCTAGTTTGGGGACCACATCGAGGGGCTACACCTTC	CSASLGTTSRGYTF
TRBV12-3/TRBV12-4	TRBJ1-4	TRBD1	many	TGTGCCAGCAGGGGGACAGGGGTCGGAGAAAAACTGTTTTTT	CASRGTGVGEKLFF
TRBV20-1	TRBJ1-5	NA	many	TGCAGTGCGAAAGGGGCCTTAAATCAGCCCCAGCATTTT	CSAKGALNQPQHF
TRBV6-1	TRBJ2-1	NA	many	TGTGCCAGCAGCGCCGGGATCACGAGGAGGGAGGAGCAGTTCTTC	CASSAGITRREEQFF
TRBV9	TRBJ2-5	NA	NA	TGTGCCAGCAGCGTAGGGGCAGGAAAAATGGCAGAGACCCAGTACTTC	CASSVGAGKMAETQYF
TRBV30	TRBJ1-4	NA	NA	TGTGCCTGGAGCCGAATACTGGGGGACGTTGGTGAAAAACTGTTTTTT	CAWSRILGDVGEKLFF
TRBV12-3/TRBV12-4	TRBJ2-5	NA	many	TGTGCCAGCAGTTTCGGGGGACGGCGAGAGACCCAGTACTTC	CASSFGGRRETQYF
TRBV9	TRBJ1-2	NA	NA	TGTGCCAGCAGCGGGGTTGGGGGTTATGGCTACACCTTC	CASSGVGGYGYTF
TRBV3-1	TRBJ2-1	NA	NA	TGTGCCAGCTCACCGCCACGGGGCGATGAGCAGTTCTTC	CASSPPRGDEQFF
TRBV5-6	TRBJ1-5	NA	few	TGTGCCAGCAGCTCAAACCAGAATCAGCCCCAGCATTTT	CASSSNQNQPQHF
TRBV19	TRBJ1-2	NA	few	TGTGCCAGTAGTATAGAGCGGCCAGCATACAACTATGGCTACACCTTC	CASSIERPAYNYGYTF
TRBV15	TRBJ2-3	NA	few	TGTGCCACCAGCAACGACAGACGCACAGATACGCAGTATTTT	CATSNDRRTDTQYF
TRBV7-2	TRBJ1-2	NA	many	TGTGCCAGCAGCTTAAGAGGAGGGGGCTATGGCTACACCTTC	CASSLRGGGYGYTF
TRBV9	TRBJ2-3	TRBD1	few	TGTGCCAGCAGCGCCCAACCGGGACAGGCGACAGATACGCAGTATTTT	CASSAQPGQATDTQYF
TRBV5-1	TRBJ1-2	NA	NA	TGCGCCAGCAGCTTGGAAGGAGGGGCTAACTATGGCTACACCTTC	CASSLEGGANYGYTF
TRBV20-1	TRBJ2-5	TRBD2	few	TGCAGTGCTAGACTAGCGGGAGGAGTACAAGAGACCCAGTACTTC	CSARLAGGVQETQYF
TRBV5-1	TRBJ2-1	NA	many	TGTGCCAGCAGCTGGAGGGCAGACAATGAGCAGTTCTTC	CASSWRADNEQFF
TRBV6-2/TRBV6-3	TRBJ1-2	TRBD1	NA	TGTGCCAGCAGTTACTCCCAGGGGGCGAAGGGCTACACCTTC	CASSYSQGAKGYTF
TRBV28	TRBJ2-1	NA	many	TGTGCCAGCAGTTTATGGTCTCTCGGGATGAACAATGAGCAGTTCTTC	CASSLWSLGMNNEQFF
TRBV18	TRBJ2-7	NA	few	TGTGCCAGCTCAACCGCCAGGGACTACGAGCAGTACTTC	CASSTARDYEQYF
TRBV28	TRBJ1-3	NA	NA	TGTGCCAGCAGTCCTATCACCTCAAGCGCAGGAAACACCATATATTTT	CASSPITSSAGNTIYF
TRBV19	TRBJ2-7	TRBD2	NA	TGTGCCAGTAGTATTAGTTCACTAGCGACCTACGAGCAGTACTTC	CASSISSLATYEQYF
TRBV2	TRBJ2-7	NA	many	TGTGCCAGCACCTCTCAACCGGGCCACGAGCAGTACTTC	CASTSQPGHEQYF